A selection of T cell receptor beta chains follows, all from one sample in a study of OX40 agonist ivuxolimab in advanced cancers. The repertoire was sequenced with immunoSEQ multiplex PCR; TCRdb's copy has only in-frame clones and lacks some. The table has tens of thousands of clones, approximately 88% seen once; the top ten hold roughly 25%. Specimen: CD4+ or CD8+ T cells sorted from blood, collected in a trial of the OX40 agonist ivuxolimab. Source of these receptors: an adult with an advanced solid tumor such as melanoma, head and neck, liver or kidney cancer. CDR3s include the opening cysteine and the closing phenylalanine or tryptophan. The order of the fields is clone size, V gene, J gene, D gene, CDR3 DNA, CDR3 protein. The D gene is left open where the match is weak. Clone size is not always given. Where it is, it says once, few, many or a class for expanded clones.

clone_size: -; v_call: TRBV29-1; j_call: TRBJ2-1; d_call: -; cdr3_nt: TGCAGCCACGCTTTGGGGCACGCTAGGAATGAGCAGTTCTTC; cdr3_aa: CSHALGHARNEQFF
clone_size: -; v_call: TRBV28; j_call: TRBJ2-1; d_call: TRBD2; cdr3_nt: TGTGCCAGTTTCGACCTAGCGGGTTCGGGGAATGAGCAGTTCTTC; cdr3_aa: CASFDLAGSGNEQFF
clone_size: -; v_call: TRBV6-5; j_call: TRBJ2-1; d_call: -; cdr3_nt: TGTGCCAGCAGTCTAACCTGGACTGAGCAGTTCTTC; cdr3_aa: CASSLTWTEQFF
clone_size: -; v_call: TRBV27; j_call: TRBJ2-1; d_call: TRBD2; cdr3_nt: TGTGCCAGCAGTTCGAAACCGGGACTAGCGGGAGGGTTGCCCTACAATGAGCAGTTCTTC; cdr3_aa: CASSSKPGLAGGLPYNEQFF
clone_size: -; v_call: TRBV19; j_call: TRBJ2-1; d_call: TRBD2; cdr3_nt: TGTGCCAGTAGTGGGACTAGCGAGCCAACCTACAATGAGCAGTTCTTC; cdr3_aa: CASSGTSEPTYNEQFF
clone_size: once; v_call: TRBV7-3; j_call: TRBJ2-7; d_call: -; cdr3_nt: TGTGCCAGCAGCCCGGGTGGCTACGAGCAGTACTTC; cdr3_aa: CASSPGGYEQYF
clone_size: -; v_call: TRBV7-9; j_call: TRBJ2-5; d_call: -; cdr3_nt: TGTGCCAGCAGCTCACCCAGAGAGACCCAGTACTTC; cdr3_aa: CASSSPRETQYF
clone_size: -; v_call: TRBV5-1; j_call: TRBJ2-7; d_call: -; cdr3_nt: TGCGCCAGCAGCTTGGCCCCGGAGACGACCTACGAGCAGTACTTC; cdr3_aa: CASSLAPETTYEQYF
clone_size: -; v_call: TRBV28; j_call: TRBJ2-7; d_call: -; cdr3_nt: TGTGCCAGCACCGGGCGACCCTACGAGCAGTACTTC; cdr3_aa: CASTGRPYEQYF
clone_size: -; v_call: TRBV2; j_call: TRBJ2-1; d_call: TRBD2; cdr3_nt: TGTGCCAGCAGCGATCCCGGGGGGGCTTACAATGAGCAGTTCTTC; cdr3_aa: CASSDPGGAYNEQFF
clone_size: -; v_call: TRBV4-1; j_call: TRBJ1-1; d_call: -; cdr3_nt: TGCGCCAGCAGCCAAGATGAGGGGGGCGAGACTGAAGCTTTCTTT; cdr3_aa: CASSQDEGGETEAFF
clone_size: -; v_call: TRBV13; j_call: TRBJ2-5; d_call: -; cdr3_nt: TGTGCCAGCAGCACCCGGACAGCCCAAGAGACCCAGTACTTC; cdr3_aa: CASSTRTAQETQYF
clone_size: -; v_call: TRBV29-1; j_call: TRBJ2-1; d_call: TRBD2; cdr3_nt: TGCAGCGTTCGGCGGGAGGACCACAATGAGCAGTTCTTC; cdr3_aa: CSVRREDHNEQFF
clone_size: medium-sized; v_call: TRBV7-9; j_call: TRBJ2-1; d_call: TRBD2; cdr3_nt: TGTGCCAGCAGCTTAGTGGGACTAGCGGGAGCCAATGAGCAGTTCTTC; cdr3_aa: CASSLVGLAGANEQFF
clone_size: -; v_call: TRBV10-3; j_call: TRBJ2-6; d_call: -; cdr3_nt: TGTGCCATCAGTGACGAGGGCTCTGGGGCCAACGTCCTGACTTTC; cdr3_aa: CAISDEGSGANVLTF
clone_size: -; v_call: TRBV4-2; j_call: TRBJ2-7; d_call: -; cdr3_nt: TGTGCCAGCAGCCAAGATCTCCCAGGGGTGGTATCTCTCTGGGTTGAGCAGTACTTC; cdr3_aa: CASSQDLPGVVSLWVEQYF
clone_size: -; v_call: TRBV30; j_call: TRBJ2-7; d_call: TRBD2; cdr3_nt: TGTGCCTGGAGCCTCGGGGGGATCTACGAGCAGTACTTC; cdr3_aa: CAWSLGGIYEQYF
clone_size: -; v_call: TRBV11-2; j_call: TRBJ2-7; d_call: TRBD1; cdr3_nt: TGTGCCAGCAGCCCGGATACCGGGACAGTCTACGAGCAGTACTTC; cdr3_aa: CASSPDTGTVYEQYF
clone_size: -; v_call: TRBV27; j_call: TRBJ1-1; d_call: TRBD1; cdr3_nt: TGTGCCAGCAGTGTCGGACAGGTGGGCACTGAAGCTTTCTTT; cdr3_aa: CASSVGQVGTEAFF
clone_size: -; v_call: TRBV2; j_call: TRBJ1-4; d_call: TRBD1; cdr3_nt: TGTGCCAGCAGACCCGGACAGGGTAGGGAAAAACTGTTTTTT; cdr3_aa: CASRPGQGREKLFF
clone_size: -; v_call: TRBV5-4; j_call: TRBJ1-1; d_call: TRBD1; cdr3_nt: TGTGCCAGCAGCTTGTCACAGGGGGGGACTGAAGCTTTCTTT; cdr3_aa: CASSLSQGGTEAFF
clone_size: -; v_call: TRBV4-1; j_call: TRBJ2-7; d_call: TRBD1; cdr3_nt: TGCGCCAGCAGCAGACAGGGGGCTCTATCCGAGCAGTACTTC; cdr3_aa: CASSRQGALSEQYF
clone_size: -; v_call: TRBV19; j_call: TRBJ2-3; d_call: -; cdr3_nt: TGTGCCAGTAGAATGCCTGGGCGGAATAGCACAGATACGCAGTATTTT; cdr3_aa: CASRMPGRNSTDTQYF
clone_size: -; v_call: TRBV29-1; j_call: TRBJ2-7; d_call: TRBD1; cdr3_nt: TGCAGCGTTGCCGCCGGGACAGAACCCTACGAGCAGTACTTC; cdr3_aa: CSVAAGTEPYEQYF
clone_size: few; v_call: TRBV4-3; j_call: TRBJ1-1; d_call: -; cdr3_nt: TGCGCCAGCAGCCAAGATAGGTACAGGCTAAACACTGAAGCTTTCTTT; cdr3_aa: CASSQDRYRLNTEAFF
clone_size: once; v_call: TRBV7-9; j_call: TRBJ2-7; d_call: TRBD1; cdr3_nt: TGTGCCAGCAGCTTGACAGGGGAGATGTACGAGCAGTACTTC; cdr3_aa: CASSLTGEMYEQYF
clone_size: -; v_call: TRBV7-9; j_call: TRBJ2-6; d_call: TRBD1; cdr3_nt: TGTGCCAGCAGCTTAGCCGGGACAGAGAGCTCTGGGGCCAACGTCCTGACTTTC; cdr3_aa: CASSLAGTESSGANVLTF
clone_size: -; v_call: TRBV5-1; j_call: TRBJ2-2; d_call: TRBD1; cdr3_nt: TGCGCCAGCAGCTTGGGACAGGGGTACACCGGGGAGCTGTTTTTT; cdr3_aa: CASSLGQGYTGELFF
clone_size: -; v_call: TRBV4-1; j_call: TRBJ1-2; d_call: -; cdr3_nt: TGCGCCAGCAGCCAAGAGTGGGGAAACTATGGCTACACCTTC; cdr3_aa: CASSQEWGNYGYTF
clone_size: -; v_call: TRBV28; j_call: TRBJ2-7; d_call: -; cdr3_nt: TGTGCCAGCAGCCCGACGACTTCCGGGGAGCAGTACTTC; cdr3_aa: CASSPTTSGEQYF
clone_size: -; v_call: TRBV7-9; j_call: TRBJ2-1; d_call: -; cdr3_nt: TGTGCCAGCAGCTTAGTGGGTGAGCAGTTCTTC; cdr3_aa: CASSLVGEQFF
clone_size: -; v_call: TRBV4-1; j_call: TRBJ2-1; d_call: -; cdr3_nt: TGCGCCAGCAGCCAAGACGGCAGAAGCGTGACGAATGAGCAGTTCTTC; cdr3_aa: CASSQDGRSVTNEQFF
clone_size: -; v_call: TRBV7-9; j_call: TRBJ2-3; d_call: -; cdr3_nt: TGTGCCAGCAGCTTAGCAGCACCAACGCAGTATTTT; cdr3_aa: CASSLAAPTQYF